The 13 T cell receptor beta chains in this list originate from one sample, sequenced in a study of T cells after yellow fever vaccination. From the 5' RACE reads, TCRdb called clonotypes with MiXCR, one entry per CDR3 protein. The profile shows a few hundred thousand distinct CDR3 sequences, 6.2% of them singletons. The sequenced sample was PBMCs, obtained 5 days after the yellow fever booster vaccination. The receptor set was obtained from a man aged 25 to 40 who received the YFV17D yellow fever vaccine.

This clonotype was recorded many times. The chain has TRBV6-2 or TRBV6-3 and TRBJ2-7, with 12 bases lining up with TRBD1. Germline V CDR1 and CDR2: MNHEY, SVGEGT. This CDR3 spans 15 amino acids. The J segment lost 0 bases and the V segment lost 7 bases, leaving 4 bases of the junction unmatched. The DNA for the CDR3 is TGTGCCAGCACTTCGGGACAGGGGGCCTCCTACGAGCAGTACTTC. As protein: CASTSGQGASYEQYF.

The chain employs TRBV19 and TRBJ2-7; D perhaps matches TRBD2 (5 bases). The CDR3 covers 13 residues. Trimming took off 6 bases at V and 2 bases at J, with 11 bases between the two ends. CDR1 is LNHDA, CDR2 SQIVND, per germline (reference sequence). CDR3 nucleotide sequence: TGTGCCAGTAGCGTGACTACCACCTACGAGCAGTACTTC. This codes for CASSVTTTYEQYF.

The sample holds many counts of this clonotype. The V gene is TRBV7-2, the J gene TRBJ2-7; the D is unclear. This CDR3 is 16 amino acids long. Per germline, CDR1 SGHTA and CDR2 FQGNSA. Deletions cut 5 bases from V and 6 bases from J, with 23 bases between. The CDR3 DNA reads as TGTGCCAGCAGCGGCGACCCCAAGGTTGTGTCAGGCGAGCAGTACTTC. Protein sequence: CASSGDPKVVSGEQYF.

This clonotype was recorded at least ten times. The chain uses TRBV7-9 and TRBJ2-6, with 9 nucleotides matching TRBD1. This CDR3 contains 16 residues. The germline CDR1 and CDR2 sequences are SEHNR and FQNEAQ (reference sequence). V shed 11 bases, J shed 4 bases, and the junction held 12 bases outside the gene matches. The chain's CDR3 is CAWTGDLTWGANVLTF. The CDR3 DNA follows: TGTGCCTGGACAGGGGATTTAACTTGGGGGGCCAACGTCCTGACTTTC. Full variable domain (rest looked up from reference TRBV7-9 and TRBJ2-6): DTGVSQNPRHKITKRGQNVTFRCDPISEHNRLYWYRQTLGQGPEFLTYFQNEAQLEKSRLLSDRFSAERPKGSFSTLEIQRTEQGDSAMYLCAWTGDLTWGANVLTFGAGSRLTVL.

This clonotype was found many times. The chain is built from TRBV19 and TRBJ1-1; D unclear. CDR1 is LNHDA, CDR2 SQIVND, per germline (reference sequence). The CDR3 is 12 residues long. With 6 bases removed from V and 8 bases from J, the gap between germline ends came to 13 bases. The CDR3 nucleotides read TGTGCCAGTAGCCCAACGGGCAGAGAAGCTTTCTTT. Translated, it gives CASSPTGREAFF.

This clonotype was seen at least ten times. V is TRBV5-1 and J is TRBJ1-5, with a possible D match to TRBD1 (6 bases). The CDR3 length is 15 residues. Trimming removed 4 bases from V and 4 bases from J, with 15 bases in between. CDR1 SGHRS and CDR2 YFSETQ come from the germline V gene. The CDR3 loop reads CASSPGAGENQPQHF. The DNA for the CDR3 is TGCGCCAGCAGCCCGGGGGCAGGGGAAAATCAGCCCCAGCATTTT.

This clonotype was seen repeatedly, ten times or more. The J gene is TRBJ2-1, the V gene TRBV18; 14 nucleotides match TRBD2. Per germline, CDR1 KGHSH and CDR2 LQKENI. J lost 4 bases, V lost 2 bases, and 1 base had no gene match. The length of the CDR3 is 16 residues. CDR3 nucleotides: TGTGCCAGCTCACCAGGGACTAGCGGGAGTTACAATGAGCAGTTCTTC. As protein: CASSPGTSGSYNEQFF.

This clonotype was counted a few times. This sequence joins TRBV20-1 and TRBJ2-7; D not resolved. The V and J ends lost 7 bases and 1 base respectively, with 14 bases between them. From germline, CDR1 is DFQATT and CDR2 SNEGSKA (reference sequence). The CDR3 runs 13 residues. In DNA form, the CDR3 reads TGCAGTGGAGTCAACACTCAGTCCTACGAGCAGTACTTC. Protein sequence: CSGVNTQSYEQYF.

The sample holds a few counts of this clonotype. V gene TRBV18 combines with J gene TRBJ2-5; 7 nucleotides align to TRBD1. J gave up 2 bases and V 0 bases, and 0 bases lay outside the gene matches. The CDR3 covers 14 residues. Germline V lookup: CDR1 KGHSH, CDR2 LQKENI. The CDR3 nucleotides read TGTGCCAGCTCACCACCGGGACAGCAAGAGACCCAGTACTTC. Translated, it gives CASSPPGQQETQYF.

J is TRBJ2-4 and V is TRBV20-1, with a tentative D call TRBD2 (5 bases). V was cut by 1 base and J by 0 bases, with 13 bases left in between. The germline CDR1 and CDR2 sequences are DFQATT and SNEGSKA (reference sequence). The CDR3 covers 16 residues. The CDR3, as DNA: TGCAGTGCTAGAGTTACTAGACTTGGAGCCAAAAACATTCAGTACTTC. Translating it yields CSARVTRLGAKNIQYF.

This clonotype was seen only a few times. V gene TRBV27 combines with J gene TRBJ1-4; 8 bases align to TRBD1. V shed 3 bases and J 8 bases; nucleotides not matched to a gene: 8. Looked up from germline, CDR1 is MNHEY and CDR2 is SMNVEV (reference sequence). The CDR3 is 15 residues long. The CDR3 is CASSFDRGDREKLFF. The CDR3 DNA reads TGTGCCAGCAGTTTTGACAGGGGCGATCGGGAAAAACTGTTTTTT.

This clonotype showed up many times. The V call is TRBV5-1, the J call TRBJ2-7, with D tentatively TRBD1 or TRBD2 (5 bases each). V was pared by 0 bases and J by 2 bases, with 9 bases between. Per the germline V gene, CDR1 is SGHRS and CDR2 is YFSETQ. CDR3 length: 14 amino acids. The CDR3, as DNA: TGCGCCAGCAGCTTGGCCGTGGGACCCTACGAGCAGTACTTC. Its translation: CASSLAVGPYEQYF. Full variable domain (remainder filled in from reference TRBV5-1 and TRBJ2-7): KAGVTQTPRYLIKTRGQQVTLSCSPISGHRSVSWYQQTPGQGLQFLFEYFSETQRNKGNFPGRFSGRQFSNSRSEMNVSTLELGDSALYLCASSLAVGPYEQYFGPGTRLTVT.

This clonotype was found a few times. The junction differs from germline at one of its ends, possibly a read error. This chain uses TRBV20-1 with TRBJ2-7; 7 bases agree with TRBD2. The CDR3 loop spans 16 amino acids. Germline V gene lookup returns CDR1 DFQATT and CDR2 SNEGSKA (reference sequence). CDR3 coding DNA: TGCTGTGCTAGAGATCTCAAGGCTAGCGGTACCTACGAGCAGTACTTC. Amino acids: CCARDLKASGTYEQYF.